These 28 T cell receptor beta chains originate from one sample sequenced in a study. TCRdb redid the calling of the 5' RACE reads with MiXCR, one entry per CDR3 protein. Seen here are roughly 45,000 distinct CDR3 sequences, about a fifth observed once, and the top ten hold 3.5% to 4.5%. Treg sorting used a CD4+CD25+CD127-/low gate. The sample was Tregs sorted from a lymph node. These receptors were collected from a female donor with breast cancer.

Concerning this clonotype: At one boundary the junction diverges from the germline segment, which might be a read error. The rearrangement links TRBV9 to TRBJ2-1; 9 bases map to TRBD1. Germline V gene data show CDR1 as SGDLS and CDR2 as YYNGEE. The CDR3 extends over 15 amino acids. CDR3 nucleotide sequence: TGTGCCAGCAGCGGACAGGGGGGCTCCTGCAATGAGCAGTTCTTC. This encodes CASSGQGGSCNEQFF.

This clonotype was recorded many times. The chain recombines TRBV4-2 with TRBJ2-1; no clear D. The ends were cut back, 0 bases at V and 16 bases at J, with 19 bases in the middle. Germline lookup yields CDR1 LGHNA and CDR2 YNFKEQ. The length of the CDR3 is 14 residues. CDR3 bases: TGTGCCAGCAGCCAAGACCCCTTAGTTGGTCGAGTCTTCTTC. It translates to CASSQDPLVGRVFF.

This chain links TRBV27 with TRBJ1-5; D might be TRBD1 (5 bases). The CDR3 extends over 15 amino acids. V lost 3 bases to trimming and J lost 7 bases, with 16 bases between them. CDR1 and CDR2 from the germline V gene are MNHEY and SMNVEV (reference sequence). DNA of the CDR3: TGTGCCAGCAGTTTTGGGGCTCCAGGAGGGCAGCCCCAGCATTTT. Its protein is CASSFGAPGGQPQHF.

Of note for this clonotype: A much larger clone lies one base from this, so it may be a read error. This chain links TRBV5-6 with TRBJ2-5, with 9 bases fitting TRBD2. The germline V gene has CDR1 SGHDT and CDR2 YYEEEE. The CDR3 is 15 residues long. The CDR3: CGSSLAIAGVETQYF. CDR3 DNA: TGTGGCAGCAGCTTGGCAATAGCGGGGGTAGAGACCCAGTACTTC.

As regards this clonotype: At one of its ends the junction is not consistent with the germline gene, which may arise from a read error. The V gene is TRBV5-1, the J gene TRBJ2-1; 9 nucleotides line up with TRBD1. The CDR3 consists of 13 residues. Germline V gives CDR1 SGHRS, CDR2 YFSETQ. CDR3 coding DNA: TGTGCCAGCAGCAGAAGGGACAGGGCTGAGCAGTTCTTC. The encoded protein is CASSRRDRAEQFF.

This chain's CDR3 is CAISESNGFYEQYF. CDR3 DNA sequence: TGTGCCATCAGTGAGTCGAACGGGTTCTACGAGCAGTACTTC. The chain is built from TRBV10-3 and TRBJ2-7; D call uncertain. The V and J ends lost 0 bases and 3 bases respectively, with 9 bases between them. Germline-derived CDR1 and CDR2 are ENHRY and SYGVKD. The CDR3 is 14 residues long.

This clonotype was picked up many times. V is TRBV6-5 and J is TRBJ1-6; no clear D gene. This CDR3 region has 19 residues. Germline V lookup: CDR1 MNHEY, CDR2 SVGAGI. The V gene lost 2 bases and the J gene lost 3 bases, with 20 bases spanning the gap. DNA of the CDR3: TGTGCCAGCAGTTACGCGACCCCGAGGGAAAGCCGCTATAATTCACCCCTCCACTTT. It specifies CASSYATPRESRYNSPLHF.

This clonotype was counted once. A much larger clone differs from this one at a single base, so this may be a read error. The V and J genes are TRBV4-1 and TRBJ2-7, with TRBD2 identical over 7 bases. V lost 0 bases and J lost 4; bases outside the gene matches: 12. The length of the CDR3 is 17 residues. From germline, CDR1 is MGHRA and CDR2 YSYEKL. CDR3 sequence (DNA): TGCGCCAGCAGCCAAGATTCCTCCCCCCGGGGGGTATACGAGCAGTACTTC. This gives the protein CASSQDSSPRGVYEQYF.

This clonotype was observed a few times. The chain recombines TRBV28 with TRBJ1-1; D call uncertain. The length of the CDR3 is 13 residues. Trimming shortened V by 3 bases and J by 1 base, and 6 bases separated the two germline ends. The germline gives CDR1 MDHEN, CDR2 SYDVKM. CDR3: CASSFSGNTEAFF. CDR3 bases: TGTGCCAGCAGTTTCTCGGGGAACACTGAAGCTTTCTTT.

This clonotype was counted many times. The chain combines TRBV21-1 with TRBJ2-5; the D call in the table, TRBD1, was not verified against the DNA. TRBV21-1 is listed as a pseudogene. CDR3 length: 18 residues. The DNA for the CDR3 is TGTGCCAGCAGCAAAGGAAGGGGGATAATGGGTTCCCAAGAGACCCAGTACTTC. Its protein product is CASSKGRGIMGSQETQYF.

The chain has TRBV29-1 and TRBJ1-1; 9 bases line up with TRBD1. The CDR3 is 14 amino acids. With V trimmed by 0 bases and J by 10 bases, 9 bases remained unmatched. The germline CDR1 and CDR2 sequences are SQVTM and ANQGSEA. The CDR3 nucleotides read TGCAGCGTTGAAGACGGGGACAGGGCTAGCGGAGCTTTCTTT. Its translation: CSVEDGDRASGAFF.

About this clonotype itself: A read error is possible here, since a much larger clone lies one base away. J is TRBJ2-1 and V is TRBV24-1; TRBD2 matches at 10 bases. Germline CDR1 KGHDR, CDR2 SFDVKD. The CDR3 length is 15 residues. In nucleotides, the CDR3 is TGTGTCACCACCACATCGGCTAGCGGGGGAAATGAGCAGTTCTTC. Translating gives CVTTTSASGGNEQFF.

This clonotype is labeled as medium-sized. The gene calls are TRBV6-4 and TRBJ2-1; 8 bases line up with TRBD1. The CDR3 length is 16 residues. Trimming removed 3 bases from V and 9 bases from J; junction bases left unmatched: 13. CDR1 is MRHNA, CDR2 SNTAGT, per germline. The DNA for the CDR3 is TGTGCCAGCAGTGAGGGGTCAGGGGGCCCAGAAGGTGAGCAGTTCTTC. Protein product: CASSEGSGGPEGEQFF.

Concerning this clonotype: A much larger clone differs from this one at a single base, so this may be a read error. The chain couples TRBV5-1 to TRBJ1-6; D remains ambiguous. This CDR3 contains 14 residues. Germline V gene data show CDR1 as SGHRS and CDR2 as YFSETQ. CDR3: CTSSLDASNSPLHF. The CDR3, as DNA: TGCACCAGCAGCTTGGACGCGAGCAATTCACCCCTCCACTTT.

The chain couples TRBV5-1 to TRBJ2-2; no definite D call. This CDR3 has 11 amino acids. The germline V and J ends were trimmed by 6 bases and 6 bases, with 6 bases remaining between them. Germline V CDR1 and CDR2: SGHRS, YFSETQ. This CDR3 reads CASTEAGELFF. The CDR3 DNA follows: TGCGCCAGCACCGAAGCCGGGGAGCTGTTTTTT.

This clonotype came up a few times. The CDR3 spells CASSSRTFPGVSLHF. The CDR3 DNA reads TGTGCCAGCAGTTCTCGGACCTTTCCGGGGGTCTCCCTCCACTTT. The chain combines TRBV6-6 with TRBJ1-6; possible D gene TRBD1, 5 bases. V dropped 4 bases and J dropped 14 bases, with 21 bases sitting between them. The CDR3 has 15 amino acids. Germline lookup yields CDR1 MNHNY and CDR2 SVGAGI (reference sequence).

This clonotype was recorded many times. The V and J genes are TRBV4-1 and TRBJ2-1; D uncertain. The V end was cut by 0 bases, the J end by 0 bases, with 9 bases between. There are 16 residues in the CDR3. The V gene's germline CDR1 is MGHRA and CDR2 YSYEKL. The CDR3: CASSQETASSYNEQFF. CDR3 bases: TGCGCCAGCAGCCAAGAGACGGCATCCTCCTACAATGAGCAGTTCTTC.

The J gene is TRBJ1-3, the V gene TRBV7-6, with a tentative D call TRBD1 (5 bases). Trimming left V 2 bases short and J 1 base short, with 9 bases between. Per the germline V gene, CDR1 is SGHVS and CDR2 is FNYEAQ. The CDR3 consists of 15 residues. CDR3 loop: CASSLSGGSGNTIYF. In DNA form, the CDR3 reads TGTGCCAGCAGCTTATCCGGGGGATCTGGAAACACCATATATTTT.

In this sample, this clonotype turned up many times. The chain combines TRBV20-1 with TRBJ2-7, with 11 bases fitting TRBD2. The CDR3 length is 14 residues. V shed 5 bases, J shed 4 bases, and the junction held 7 bases outside the gene matches. CDR1 DFQATT and CDR2 SNEGSKA come from the germline V gene (reference sequence). In nucleotides, the CDR3 is TGCAGTGCTCCAGGGGCTAGCGGGAGGTACGAGCAGTACTTC. As protein: CSAPGASGRYEQYF.

This clonotype was seen only once. Being one base from a much bigger clone, this may be a read error. The gene calls are TRBV11-2 and TRBJ1-5; perhaps TRBD1 as D (5 bases). In germline, CDR1 is SGHAT, CDR2 FQNNGV. Trimming removed 4 bases at V and 2 bases at J, with 9 bases between. The CDR3 is 14 amino acids. The CDR3 here is CASSSPGGNQPQHF. CDR3 nucleotide sequence: TGTGCCAGCAGCTCTCCGGGGGGCAATCAGCCCCAGCATTTT.

This clonotype was seen many times. The V gene is TRBV12-3 or TRBV12-4, the J gene TRBJ2-7, with no clear D. Trimming shortened V by 5 bases and J by 7 bases, and 9 bases separated the two germline ends. CDR3 length: 11 residues. CDR3 in DNA: TGTGCCAGCAGTATAGACGGGGAGCAGTACTTC. Amino acid sequence: CASSIDGEQYF.

This clonotype was detected only a few times. At one of its ends the junction is not consistent with the germline gene, which may arise from a read error. The chain uses TRBV4-1 and TRBJ2-7; no clear D gene. Germline assignment: CDR1 MGHRA and CDR2 YSYEKL. The CDR3 loop spans 15 amino acids. CDR3 protein: CAGSQEHSDFYEQYF. For the CDR3, the DNA is TGCGCCGGCAGCCAAGAGCACAGCGATTTTTACGAGCAGTACTTC.

This clonotype was counted a few times. The junction shows a germline mismatch at one end, possibly a read error. This sequence joins TRBV14 and TRBJ2-7; perhaps TRBD2 as D (6 bases). The CDR3 covers 14 residues. CDR1 is SGHDN and CDR2 is FVKESK in the germline V gene. The CDR3 sequence: CASTQGTFSYEQYF. The CDR3 nucleotides read TGTGCCAGCACCCAAGGGACTTTCTCCTACGAGCAGTACTTC.

This clonotype was seen a few times. The chain recombines TRBV20-1 with TRBJ2-3; possible D gene TRBD2, 6 bases. Germline V lookup: CDR1 DFQATT, CDR2 SNEGSKA (reference sequence). This CDR3 spans 13 amino acids. V lost 6 bases and J lost 3, with 13 bases in between. The CDR3 reads CSATLARTDTQYF. The CDR3 DNA reads TGCAGTGCCACCCTAGCGAGAACAGATACGCAGTATTTT.

This clonotype was detected only a few times. The gene calls are TRBV9 and TRBJ1-2, with unresolved D. The CDR3 loop spans 14 amino acids. Trimming took off 4 bases at V and 4 bases at J, with 14 bases between the two ends. Germline assignment: CDR1 SGDLS and CDR2 YYNGEE. The CDR3 region has the DNA TGTGCCAGCAGCCTCCTGGGAGAATCCTATGGCTACACCTTC. Its translation is CASSLLGESYGYTF.

This clonotype was seen repeatedly, ten times or more. The rearrangement uses TRBV4-1 and TRBJ2-7; D call uncertain. V was shortened by 5 bases and J by 5 bases, with 10 bases between the two germline ends. This CDR3 comprises 12 residues. Germline assignment: CDR1 MGHRA and CDR2 YSYEKL. The CDR3 spells CASSRTGHEQYF. DNA of the CDR3: TGCGCCAGCAGCAGGACGGGCCACGAGCAGTACTTC.

With respect to this clonotype: A read error is possible here, since a much larger clone lies one base away. V is TRBV2 and J is TRBJ2-1, with D unresolved. The V gene's germline CDR1 is SNHLY and CDR2 FYNNEI. Trimming left V 10 bases short and J 6 bases short, with 19 bases between. The CDR3 covers 14 residues. The CDR3 region has the DNA TGTGCCACAACCCCAAGTAATGGAGTCAATGAGCAGTTCTTC. Translated: CATTPSNGVNEQFF.

This chain connects TRBV20-1 to TRBJ2-3, with TRBD1 identical over 12 bases. The CDR3 runs to 20 residues. V shed 2 bases, J shed 2 bases, and the junction held 17 bases outside the gene matches. CDR1 and CDR2 (germline): DFQATT, SNEGSKA (reference sequence). CDR3 nucleotide sequence: TGCAGTGCTAGATTTACTCCGGGACAGGGGGCGCGGAGGACCACAGATACGCAGTATTTT. Protein product: CSARFTPGQGARRTTDTQYF.